These 15 T cell receptor beta chains were sequenced from one sample in a study of monozygotic twins with inflammatory bowel disease. TCRdb reanalyzed the 5' RACE reads, giving one entry per CDR3 protein sequence and no DNA. The sample has approximately 340,000 distinct CDR3 sequences. Sequencing was carried out using blood. Receptors were obtained from a human donor with ulcerative colitis or Crohn's disease, or a healthy co-twin of an affected twin (not recorded which).

This sequence joins TRBV21-1 and TRBJ2-3. TRBV21-1 is listed as a pseudogene. The CDR3 extends over 14 amino acids. This CDR3 reads CASSKVRFTDTQYF.

This chain joins TRBV20-1 and TRBJ2-5; absent DNA, TCRdb's TRBD1 call cannot be checked. CDR1 and CDR2 (germline): DFQATT, SNEGSKA (reference sequence). CDR3 length: 17 amino acids. CDR3 loop: CSARVVQGSTLQETQYF.

The V gene is TRBV6-5, the J gene TRBJ1-1; TCRdb outputs TRBD1, but without DNA this stays unchecked. Germline CDR1 and CDR2: MNHEY and SVGAGI. CDR3 length equals 11 residues. CDR3 loop: CASTGRGFAFF.

The chain employs TRBV20-1 and TRBJ2-7; there is no DNA to check the TCRdb D call of TRBD1. CDR1 is DFQATT and CDR2 is SNEGSKA in the germline V gene (reference sequence). The CDR3 runs 13 residues. The CDR3 spells CSAHRQGSDEQYF.

The chain employs TRBV7-2 and TRBJ1-1. Germline V gene lookup returns CDR1 SGHTA and CDR2 FQGNSA. This CDR3 is 11 amino acids long. CDR3: CASSANTDAFF.

This chain joins TRBV30 and TRBJ1-6. The CDR3 totals 17 residues. Germline CDR1 and CDR2: GTSNPN and SVGIG (reference sequence). CDR3 region: CAWSSSQPSSYNSPLHF.

J is TRBJ2-1 and V is TRBV7-6; TCRdb's D call, TRBD2, is unchecked because there is no DNA. Germline-derived CDR1 and CDR2 are SGHVS and FNYEAQ. The CDR3 runs 15 residues. The CDR3 loop reads CASSRGGLAGNEQFF.

The rearrangement links TRBV5-6 to TRBJ1-5. The CDR3 consists of 16 residues. From germline, CDR1 is SGHDT and CDR2 YYEEEE. The CDR3 region is CASSPKMRESNQPQHF.

The rearrangement joins TRBV11-2 to TRBJ2-3; TCRdb reports TRBD2, a call that lacks DNA to check it against. The CDR3 consists of 15 residues. The germline V gene encodes CDR1 SGHAT and CDR2 FQNNGV. CDR3 sequence: CASSGTASRSDTQYF.

The chain is built from TRBV29-1 and TRBJ2-5; the D gene TCRdb calls, TRBD2, cannot be checked with no DNA. This CDR3 has 13 amino acids. Germline V gene lookup returns CDR1 SQVTM and CDR2 ANQGSEA. The CDR3 sequence: CSVGRGGGETQYF.

V is TRBV4-1 and J is TRBJ1-5. In germline, CDR1 is MGHRA, CDR2 YSYEKL. The CDR3 runs to 15 residues. The CDR3 region is CASSQEDGSNQPQHF.

The CDR3 loop is CSARDHRTLGKNIQYF. The chain recombines TRBV20-1 with TRBJ2-4; TCRdb proposes TRBD2, but this gene call is untestable without DNA. Per the germline V gene, CDR1 is DFQATT and CDR2 is SNEGSKA (reference sequence). The CDR3 is made up of 16 amino acids.

V gene TRBV7-9 combines with J gene TRBJ2-5; the D call from TCRdb, TRBD2, cannot be confirmed without DNA. The CDR3 has 15 residues. The germline gives CDR1 SEHNR, CDR2 FQNEAQ (reference sequence). CDR3 in amino acids: CASSLASSGQETQYF.

The chain carries TRBV12-3 or TRBV12-4 and TRBJ1-2; TCRdb selects TRBD1, and the lack of DNA leaves this call unchecked. The length of the CDR3 is 12 residues. The CDR3: CASSLRGGGYTF.

J is TRBJ2-7 and V is TRBV5-1; TCRdb's D call, TRBD1, is unchecked because there is no DNA. The CDR3 runs 14 residues. Germline V gene sequence: CDR1 SGHRS, CDR2 YFSETQ. CDR3 residues: CASSLAPGEYEQYF.